This is a list of T cell receptor beta chains from one sample in a study of OX40 agonist ivuxolimab in advanced cancers. Some clones are missing from TCRdb's copy, which holds only in-frame ones; the method was immunoSEQ multiplex PCR. The sample consists of around 29,000 clones, roughly 86% of them appearing once. Sequencing was performed on CD4+ or CD8+ T cells sorted from blood, taken in a trial of the OX40 agonist ivuxolimab. These receptors were obtained from an adult with an advanced solid tumor such as melanoma, head and neck, liver or kidney cancer. The CDR3 runs from the conserved cysteine through the conserved F or W. A D gene is named only where the DNA matches it firmly. Only part of the rows carry a size: once, few, many, or a class if the clone is expanded.

j_call v_call clone_size cdr3_length d_call cdr3_aa cdr3_nt
TRBJ2-7 TRBV15 once 16 NA CATSRDFDTLSYEQYF TGTGCCACCAGCAGAGATTTTGACACCCTGTCCTACGAGCAGTACTTC
TRBJ1-5 TRBV27 NA 13 NA CASSFRGNQPQHF TGTGCCAGCAGTTTCCGTGGCAATCAGCCCCAGCATTTT
TRBJ2-5 TRBV13 once 15 TRBD2 CASSFARTSGETQYF TGTGCCAGCAGCTTCGCCCGGACTAGCGGGGAGACCCAGTACTTC
TRBJ2-5 TRBV5-1 NA 16 TRBD2 CASSLEFAGVMETQYF TGCGCCAGCAGCTTGGAATTCGCGGGGGTTATGGAGACCCAGTACTTC
TRBJ2-7 TRBV7-9 NA 15 TRBD2 CAIHGARESPYEQYF TGTGCCATTCACGGGGCGCGGGAGTCTCCCTACGAGCAGTACTTC
TRBJ1-4 TRBV4-1 NA 15 NA CASSHWDGENEKLFF TGCGCCAGCAGCCATTGGGACGGCGAAAATGAAAAACTGTTTTTT
TRBJ2-3 TRBV7-8 NA 21 TRBD1 CASSLVPFIIRGGLDANTQYF TGTGCCAGCAGCTTAGTCCCCTTTATTATTAGAGGGGGCCTCGACGCGAATACGCAGTATTTT
TRBJ2-7 TRBV19 NA 18 TRBD2 CASSKRPSGEGSSYEQYF TGTGCCAGTAGTAAACGTCCTAGCGGGGAGGGCAGCTCCTACGAGCAGTACTTC
TRBJ2-7 TRBV29-1 NA 14 NA CSVEDRGDSYEQYF TGCAGCGTTGAAGATCGCGGAGACTCCTACGAGCAGTACTTC
TRBJ2-3 TRBV4-3 NA 19 NA CASSQAGLRAPEGTDTQYF TGCGCCAGCAGCCAAGCGGGACTTCGAGCGCCCGAAGGCACAGATACGCAGTATTTT
TRBJ2-2 TRBV25-1 once 15 TRBD1 CASSIRTGGIGELFF TGTGCCAGCAGTATCCGGACAGGGGGCATCGGGGAGCTGTTTTTT
TRBJ2-2 TRBV12-5 NA 12 NA CASGFWTGELFF TGTGCTAGTGGTTTCTGGACCGGGGAGCTGTTTTTT
TRBJ1-1 TRBV28 once 13 NA CASRILEGTEAFF TGTGCCAGCCGCATACTCGAGGGCACTGAAGCTTTCTTT
TRBJ2-7 TRBV7-9 NA 14 NA CASSLLDTTYEQYF TGTGCCAGCAGCTTATTGGACACAACCTACGAGCAGTACTTC
TRBJ2-7 TRBV28 NA 14 NA CATSEEYPSVEQYF TGTGCCACCTCGGAGGAGTATCCCAGTGTGGAGCAGTACTTC
TRBJ2-1 TRBV19 NA 16 TRBD2 CASSRTGTSGNDEQFF TGTGCCAGTAGTAGAACCGGGACTAGCGGGAACGATGAGCAGTTCTTC
TRBJ2-3 TRBV4-1 NA 15 NA CASSPTRRALDTQYF TGCGCCAGCAGCCCGACCCGGAGGGCCCTAGATACGCAGTATTTT
TRBJ2-7 TRBV28 NA 14 NA CASSSHSPPYEQYF TGTGCCAGCAGTTCCCATTCCCCCCCCTACGAGCAGTACTTC
TRBJ1-2 TRBV28 few 14 NA CASSLGMLGYGYTF TGTGCCAGCAGTTTGGGGATGCTAGGCTATGGCTACACCTTC
TRBJ2-5 TRBV9 NA 14 TRBD2 CASSYSGGAETQYF TGTGCCAGCAGCTACTCCGGGGGGGCGGAGACCCAGTACTTC
TRBJ2-7 TRBV5-4 NA 14 NA CASSPRSGTGEQYF TGTGCCAGCAGCCCTAGGTCAGGGACTGGCGAGCAGTACTTC
TRBJ1-3 TRBV7-9 NA 12 NA CASSSNGNTIYF TGTGCCAGCAGCTCAAACGGAAACACCATATATTTT
TRBJ2-7 TRBV5-1 NA 13 NA CASRPDSSYEQYF TGCGCCAGCAGGCCGGACAGCTCCTACGAGCAGTACTTC
TRBJ1-1 TRBV6-1 NA 14 TRBD1 CASSDGQGGTEAFF TGTGCCAGCAGTGATGGACAGGGTGGTACTGAAGCTTTCTTT